The 9 T cell receptor beta chains below were found in one sample sequenced in a study of radiotherapy plus CTLA-4 blockade in lung cancer. Measured with immunoSEQ multiplex PCR; TCRdb has only the in-frame clones, and not every one. Of tens of thousands of clones listed, around 78% are singletons. The sequenced sample was peripheral blood, obtained from a patient treated with radiotherapy plus ipilimumab. All receptors derive from a human donor with non-small cell lung cancer who had a partial response to radiotherapy plus ipilimumab. Some clones in this sample may be carry-over from other donors' samples.

The sample holds one count of this clone. This rearrangement joins TRBV19 to TRBJ2-1; 7 nucleotides match TRBD1. The germline V gene has CDR1 LNHDA and CDR2 SQIVND (reference sequence). With 3 bases clipped from V and 8 bases from J, the junction kept 4 bases outside the gene matches. This CDR3 spans 13 amino acids. CDR3 sequence: CASSINRGDEQFF. The CDR3 DNA sequence: TGTGCCAGTAGTATTAACAGGGGTGATGAGCAGTTCTTC.

The rearrangement joins TRBV18 to TRBJ2-7, with D maybe TRBD2 (6 bases). Germline V gene lookup returns CDR1 KGHSH and CDR2 LQKENI. V lost 0 bases, J lost 3 bases, and 12 bases lay in between. This CDR3 has 15 residues. CDR3 bases: TGTGCCAGCTCACCACCCCTAGCGAGTCGCTACGAGCAGTACTTC. This sequence encodes CASSPPLASRYEQYF.

This clone was counted a few times. The V call is TRBV19, the J call TRBJ1-1; a possible D gene is TRBD1 (6 bases). There are 15 residues in the CDR3. Trimming removed 3 bases from V and 4 bases from J, with 15 bases in between. Per the germline V gene, CDR1 is LNHDA and CDR2 is SQIVND (reference sequence). The CDR3 DNA is TGTGCCAGTAGTATCCAAGCTGACAGGTTCACTGAAGCTTTCTTT. This translates into CASSIQADRFTEAFF.

This rearrangement joins TRBV6-1 to TRBJ1-5; D is uncertain. The germline V gene has CDR1 MNHNS and CDR2 SASEGT. The CDR3 length is 12 residues. V lost 1 base and J lost 7, with 5 bases in between. CDR3 residues: CASSEGRQPQHF. The CDR3 coding sequence is TGTGCCAGCAGTGAAGGTAGACAGCCCCAGCATTTT.

This chain uses TRBV18 with TRBJ1-1, with D possibly being TRBD1 (5 bases). V lost 4 bases and J 1 base, leaving 22 bases between the germline ends. The length of the CDR3 is 18 residues. Germline CDR1 is KGHSH and CDR2 is LQKENI. CDR3 region: CASSLGRGRHGENTEAFF. Written as DNA, the CDR3 is TGTGCCAGCTCACTAGGGAGGGGCCGCCATGGGGAGAACACTGAAGCTTTCTTT.

The chain couples TRBV6-5 to TRBJ2-7; possible D gene TRBD2, 6 bases. CDR3 length equals 14 residues. Trimming left V 7 bases short and J 4 bases short, with 17 bases between. The V gene's germline CDR1 is MNHEY and CDR2 SVGAGI. CDR3 coding DNA: TGTGCCAGCACCGGTAGCGGAGAATTTTACGAGCAGTACTTC. Translation gives CASTGSGEFYEQYF.

The V and J genes are TRBV5-8 and TRBJ2-3, with 12 nucleotides matching TRBD2. Germline V gene data show CDR1 as SGHTS and CDR2 as YDEGEE. The CDR3 runs 16 residues. The ends lost 4 bases at V and 3 bases at J; junction bases unmatched: 6. This CDR3 is CASSMMTSGGTDTQYF. Written as DNA, the CDR3 is TGTGCCAGCAGCATGATGACTAGCGGGGGAACAGATACGCAGTATTTT.

This clone has only a few counts. V is TRBV6-5 and J is TRBJ2-7; no clear D. Germline-derived CDR1 and CDR2 are MNHEY and SVGAGI. The CDR3 extends over 11 amino acids. V was trimmed by 3 bases and J by 6 bases, leaving 6 bases between them. The DNA of the CDR3 is TGTGCCAGCAGTTATACTTTCGAGCAGTACTTC. Protein: CASSYTFEQYF.

This clone was counted between two and nine times. The V gene is TRBV7-5, the J gene TRBJ1-2; the table's D call, TRBD1, has no DNA check behind it. TRBV7-5 is tagged as a pseudogene. The CDR3 has 14 amino acids. In DNA, the CDR3 is TGTGTCAGAAGCTTAGAGCAGGGTATCTATGGCTACACCTTC. It yields the protein CVRSLEQGIYGYTF.